Below, 30 T cell receptor beta chains from the same sample are listed, as sequenced in a study of blood T cell repertoires in COVID-19 (TCRdb year 2020). The method was the immunoSEQ multiplex PCR assay. The table was pulled from immuneACCESS by TCRdb, which kept in-frame rearrangements only. Such tables lose some clones; where checked, under half of the loss comes from unresolved V genes, and the rest has no known cause. This sample holds about 67,000 clones; approximately 87% were observed only once. Jointly, the top ten make up 7% to 10% of the sample. The sample was peripheral blood. These receptors were collected from a man between 50 and 59 years old with active COVID-19.

V is TRBV6-5 and J is TRBJ2-1, with D tentatively TRBD1 (6 bases). Deletions cut 2 bases from V and 10 bases from J, with 9 bases between. This CDR3 comprises 12 residues. CDR1 and CDR2 (germline): MNHEY, SVGAGI. CDR3 protein: CASSYPGQEQFF. CDR3 in DNA: TGTGCCAGCAGTTACCCCGGACAGGAGCAGTTCTTC.

This chain uses TRBV28 with TRBJ1-2; possible D gene TRBD1, 5 bases. Trimming pared 2 bases from V and 3 bases from J, leaving 13 bases between. The V gene's germline CDR1 is MDHEN and CDR2 SYDVKM. CDR3 length: 15 residues. This CDR3 is CASSLRQLGHYGYTF. The DNA of the CDR3 is TGTGCCAGCAGTTTACGACAGCTGGGGCACTATGGCTACACCTTC.

The V call is TRBV27, the J call TRBJ2-1, with D maybe TRBD1 (5 bases). CDR3 length: 15 residues. Trimming took 2 bases from V and 8 from J, leaving 16 bases between them. Germline assignment: CDR1 MNHEY and CDR2 SMNVEV (reference sequence). CDR3 DNA sequence: TGTGCCAGCAGTTTACGGCAGGGCCTACGGGATGAGCAGTTCTTC. Encoded protein: CASSLRQGLRDEQFF.

J is TRBJ2-7 and V is TRBV18, with 7 bases identical to TRBD1. V lost 2 bases and J lost 4; bases outside the gene matches: 5. The CDR3 sequence is 14 residues long. Germline assignment: CDR1 KGHSH and CDR2 LQKENI. DNA for the CDR3: TGTGCCAGCTCACCAGGGACAGTAATTTACGAGCAGTACTTC. As protein: CASSPGTVIYEQYF.

The rearrangement uses TRBV29-1 and TRBJ2-7; D gene unclear. Germline V gives CDR1 SQVTM, CDR2 ANQGSEA. The CDR3 covers 13 residues. The V and J ends lost 6 bases and 0 bases respectively, with 12 bases between them. As DNA, the CDR3 is TGCAGCGTAAGGAGCGAGGCCTCCTACGAGCAGTACTTC. It codes for CSVRSEASYEQYF.

J is TRBJ1-1 and V is TRBV19; 7 bases agree with TRBD1. The CDR3 runs 16 residues. Germline trimming cut 5 bases from V and 0 bases from J; bases unmatched to any gene: 9. The germline V gene encodes CDR1 LNHDA and CDR2 SQIVND (reference sequence). The CDR3 nucleotides are TGTGCCAGTAGTGCCGGGACAGAACTCATGAACACTGAAGCTTTCTTT. This translates into CASSAGTELMNTEAFF.

This chain uses TRBV5-1 with TRBJ2-3, with 8 bases identical to TRBD1. CDR3 size: 13 residues. The V segment lost 4 bases and the J segment 5 bases; nucleotides outside the gene matches: 3. The germline CDR1 and CDR2 sequences are SGHRS and YFSETQ. CDR3 bases: TGCGCCAGCAGCCCTGGGACAGGAGATACGCAGTATTTT. Translation: CASSPGTGDTQYF.

The chain combines TRBV7-2 with TRBJ2-1; TRBD2 aligns across 12 bases. J gave up 5 bases and V 3 bases, and 2 bases lay outside the gene matches. The germline V gene has CDR1 SGHTA and CDR2 FQGNSA. CDR3 size: 15 residues. As DNA, the CDR3 is TGTGCCAGCAGCTTCCTAGCGGGAGGGCACAATGAGCAGTTCTTC. Amino acids: CASSFLAGGHNEQFF.

Details on this clone: The same CDR3 is also encoded by other DNA sequences in this sample. The V gene is TRBV4-2, the J gene TRBJ2-5, with 8 positions matching TRBD1. The germline CDR1 and CDR2 sequences are LGHNA and YNFKEQ. The CDR3 runs 14 residues. Unmatched junction bases numbered 2, after V lost 0 bases and J lost 5 bases. DNA for the CDR3: TGTGCCAGCAGCCAAGACAGGGGGCAGGAGACCCAGTACTTC. Its protein is CASSQDRGQETQYF.

This clone showed up just a few times. The chain has TRBV5-1 and TRBJ2-3; 7 positions match TRBD1. Germline loops: CDR1 SGHRS, CDR2 YFSETQ. This CDR3 contains 14 residues. V lost 4 bases and J lost 4; bases outside the gene matches: 6. The CDR3 is CASSRRQGPDTQYF. The CDR3 bases are TGCGCCAGCAGCAGGAGACAGGGACCAGATACGCAGTATTTT.

V is TRBV11-2 and J is TRBJ2-7, with TRBD1 matching 8 bases. The CDR3 is 15 amino acids. Trimming took 4 bases from V and 2 from J; bases not matched to a gene: 7. Germline CDR1 reads SGHAT; CDR2 reads FQNNGV. CDR3 DNA: TGTGCCAGCAGCTCACAACAGGGGGGACCCTACGAGCAGTACTTC. Translated, it gives CASSSQQGGPYEQYF.

This clone was recorded once. This chain connects TRBV9 to TRBJ2-2; 11 bases agree with TRBD2. Germline V gene data show CDR1 as SGDLS and CDR2 as YYNGEE. The CDR3 extends over 15 amino acids. The V and J ends lost 4 bases and 3 bases, in that order; junction bases with no gene match: 2. Written as DNA, the CDR3 is TGTGCCAGCAGCTTTAGCGGGGGGGACACCGGGGAGCTGTTTTTT. Its protein product is CASSFSGGDTGELFF.

The chain is built from TRBV12-3 or TRBV12-4 and TRBJ2-5, with D perhaps matching TRBD1 (6 bases). V was clipped by 5 bases and J by 5 bases, with 12 bases between them. CDR3 length equals 13 residues. CDR3 nucleotide sequence: TGTGCCAGCAGTAATAGGGGGTACGAGACCCAGTACTTC. Translation gives CASSNRGYETQYF.

The rearrangement joins TRBV6-1 to TRBJ2-7; 7 nucleotides line up with TRBD1. The CDR3 spans 16 residues. Germline V gene data show CDR1 as MNHNS and CDR2 as SASEGT. V lost 4 bases, J lost 9 bases, and 18 bases stayed unmatched. CDR3 protein: CASSGGPGQPYVGQYF. CDR3 coding DNA: TGTGCCAGCAGTGGGGGGCCGGGACAGCCTTACGTGGGGCAGTACTTC.

This chain links TRBV5-1 with TRBJ1-1, with a possible D match to TRBD1 (5 bases). CDR1 and CDR2 (germline): SGHRS, YFSETQ. The CDR3 is 15 residues long. With 1 base removed from V and 1 base from J, the gap between germline ends came to 11 bases. CDR3 sequence reads: CASSLLETGNTEAFF. The DNA for the CDR3 is TGCGCCAGCAGCTTGCTGGAAACAGGGAACACTGAAGCTTTCTTT.

This chain connects TRBV5-6 to TRBJ1-1, with 8 bases that match TRBD1. Germline V gene data show CDR1 as SGHDT and CDR2 as YYEEEE. This CDR3 is built from 16 residues. The trim removed 5 bases at V and 0 bases at J, leaving 9 bases unmatched. The CDR3: CASRLLQGGLNTEAFF. DNA of the CDR3: TGTGCCAGCAGACTACTACAGGGGGGCCTGAACACTGAAGCTTTCTTT.

The CDR3 DNA reads TGTGCCAGCAGCCAAAATTCGGGGAACACTGAAGCTTTCTTT. As protein: CASSQNSGNTEAFF. J is TRBJ1-1 and V is TRBV2; D is undetermined. V lost 6 bases and J lost 1, with 12 bases in between. The CDR3 runs to 14 residues. CDR1 is SNHLY and CDR2 is FYNNEI in the germline V gene.

The rearrangement links TRBV19 to TRBJ1-5; D perhaps matches TRBD1 (6 bases). The CDR3 length is 14 residues. CDR1 and CDR2 (germline): LNHDA, SQIVND (reference sequence). The V and J ends lost 8 bases and 0 bases respectively, with 11 bases between them. CDR3 region: CASGQIYSNQPQHF. Here the CDR3 DNA reads TGTGCCAGTGGACAGATCTATAGCAATCAGCCCCAGCATTTT.

In its sample, this clone was seen a few times. J is TRBJ1-6 and V is TRBV5-1; tentatively, D is TRBD1 (6 bases). V was clipped by 2 bases and J by 3 bases, with 15 bases between them. The germline V gene encodes CDR1 SGHRS and CDR2 YFSETQ. The CDR3 consists of 17 residues. In nucleotides, the CDR3 is TGCGCCAGCAGCTTCCAGGGGAGTTATATCTATAATTCACCCCTCCACTTT. Amino acids: CASSFQGSYIYNSPLHF. The whole variable domain, filled in from reference TRBV5-1 and TRBJ1-6, reads KAGVTQTPRYLIKTRGQQVTLSCSPISGHRSVSWYQQTPGQGLQFLFEYFSETQRNKGNFPGRFSGRQFSNSRSEMNVSTLELGDSALYLCASSFQGSYIYNSPLHFGNGTRLTVT.

V gene TRBV6-5 combines with J gene TRBJ2-5; D is possibly TRBD2 (6 bases). V shed 2 bases and J shed 2 bases, with 12 bases lying between them. This CDR3 has 15 residues. Germline CDR1 reads MNHEY; CDR2 reads SVGAGI. CDR3 residues: CASSYGGTNQETQYF. The CDR3 DNA is TGTGCCAGCAGTTACGGGGGGACGAATCAAGAGACCCAGTACTTC.

V is TRBV5-1 and J is TRBJ1-4, with TRBD1 matching 9 bases. The CDR3 is made up of 15 amino acids. V was clipped by 5 bases and J by 4 bases; unmatched bases: 6. From germline, CDR1 is SGHRS and CDR2 YFSETQ. The CDR3 coding sequence is TGCGCCAGCAGAAAGACAGGGGGGGTTAATGAAAAACTGTTTTTT. It codes for CASRKTGGVNEKLFF.

V usage is TRBV5-6 and J usage is TRBJ1-1; D not resolved. The CDR3 runs to 12 residues. Germline V gene lookup returns CDR1 SGHDT and CDR2 YYEEEE. The V end lost 2 bases, the J end lost 9 bases, and 11 bases lay between the germline ends. Here the CDR3 reads CASSLIPSKAFF. CDR3 coding DNA: TGTGCCAGCAGCTTAATACCCAGTAAAGCTTTCTTT.

V gene TRBV6-2 or TRBV6-3 combines with J gene TRBJ1-1, with D possibly matching TRBD1 (6 bases). Trimming shortened V by 6 bases and J by 6 bases, and 17 bases separated the two germline ends. Per germline, CDR1 MNHEY and CDR2 SVGEGT. The CDR3 contains 14 residues. The CDR3 region is CASSLLIRGAEAFF. CDR3 bases: TGTGCCAGCAGCTTACTAATCAGGGGCGCTGAAGCTTTCTTT.

The genes are TRBV5-5 and TRBJ1-5, with TRBD1 matching over 7 bases. Trimming at V came to 2 bases and at J to 2 bases, leaving 7 bases not matched to a gene. The CDR3 is 16 amino acids. Germline V gene lookup returns CDR1 SGHKS and CDR2 YYEKEE (reference sequence). The CDR3 region is CASSLGGPARNQPQHF. DNA for the CDR3: TGTGCCAGCAGCTTAGGGGGCCCCGCCCGCAATCAGCCCCAGCATTTT.

V and J are TRBV7-2 and TRBJ1-5; 8 bases align to TRBD1. Losses at the gene ends were 6 bases for V and 4 bases for J; bases not matched to a gene: 5. The CDR3 is 14 amino acids. Germline-derived CDR1 and CDR2 are SGHTA and FQGNSA. As DNA, the CDR3 is TGTGCCAGCAGTTCCGACAGGGGAAATCAGCCCCAGCATTTT. Protein: CASSSDRGNQPQHF.

In regard to this clone: One end of the junction varies from germline; a read error may be responsible. This chain joins TRBV7-7 and TRBJ2-5; a possible D gene is TRBD2 (7 bases). The CDR3 totals 15 residues. CDR1 and CDR2 (germline): SSHAT, FNYEAQ (reference sequence). The CDR3 nucleotides read TGTGCTAGCAGCCCGGAGGGGGGGCGGCCGGAGACCCAGTACTTC. Translated, it gives CASSPEGGRPETQYF.

V usage is TRBV9 and J usage is TRBJ1-6, with 8 bases identical to TRBD1. The CDR3 length is 15 residues. Germline V gene sequence: CDR1 SGDLS, CDR2 YYNGEE. V lost 3 bases and J lost 3; bases outside the gene matches: 2. The CDR3 DNA reads as TGTGCCAGCAGCGGGACAGGGAACTATAATTCACCCCTCCACTTT. It yields the protein CASSGTGNYNSPLHF.

The chain joins TRBV5-1 to TRBJ2-1; 7 positions match TRBD2. CDR3 length equals 14 residues. CDR1 and CDR2 from the germline V gene are SGHRS and YFSETQ. V lost 3 bases, J lost 7 bases, and 7 bases stayed unmatched. The chain's CDR3 is CASSSNEGGNEQFF. The CDR3 DNA follows: TGCGCCAGCAGCTCCAATGAGGGAGGGAATGAGCAGTTCTTC.

J is TRBJ2-7 and V is TRBV2; the match to TRBD2 covers 10 bases. J gave up 10 bases and V 8 bases, and 11 bases lay outside the gene matches. Per the germline V gene, CDR1 is SNHLY and CDR2 is FYNNEI. The CDR3 loop spans 13 amino acids. CDR3 region: CASGGFTSGAQYF. DNA of the CDR3: TGTGCCAGCGGAGGTTTTACTAGCGGGGCTCAGTACTTC. Based on the CDR3 plus reference TRBV2 and TRBJ2-7, the full variable domain is EPEVTQTPSHQVTQMGQEVILRCVPISNHLYFYWYRQILGQKVEFLVSFYNNEISEKSEIFDDQFSVERPDGSNFTLKIRSTKLEDSAMYFCASGGFTSGAQYFGPGTRLTVT.

This chain joins TRBV25-1 and TRBJ2-5; 8 bases are a match to TRBD1. Germline trimming cut 2 bases from V and 5 bases from J; bases unmatched to any gene: 4. Germline CDR1 and CDR2: MGHDK and SYGVNS. The CDR3 spans 14 residues. The CDR3 reads CASSETTGVETQYF. The DNA of the CDR3 is TGTGCCAGCAGTGAAACGACAGGGGTGGAGACCCAGTACTTC.